Listed below are T cell receptor beta chains from one sample, sequenced in a study of technical replicates of blood from several donors. Sequencing was performed with immunoSEQ multiplex PCR; in TCRdb, only in-frame clones are kept and a portion is missing. In the table there are approximately 88,000 clones, over 90% of which are singletons. The sample comprised T cells isolated from PBMCs. The receptors were gathered from a human donor in good health. The CDR3 runs from the conserved cysteine through the conserved F or W. A D gene is named only where the DNA matches it firmly. The size entry is marked missing in some rows and otherwise reads once, few, many or a size class.

len: 14
v_gene: TRBV7-3
abundance: once
d_gene: -
j_gene: TRBJ2-2
CDR3aa: CASSPSRGTGELFF
CDR3nt: TGTGCCAGCAGCCCCTCCCGGGGCACCGGGGAGCTGTTTTTT

len: 16
v_gene: TRBV5-1
abundance: -
d_gene: -
j_gene: TRBJ2-7
CDR3aa: CASSLGTSLVSYEQYF
CDR3nt: TGCGCCAGCAGCTTGGGGACTTCCCTTGTCTCCTACGAGCAGTACTTC

len: 16
v_gene: TRBV5-1
abundance: -
d_gene: TRBD2
j_gene: TRBJ2-5
CDR3aa: CASSLGGLAGQETQYF
CDR3nt: TGCGCCAGCAGCTTGGGGGGACTAGCGGGACAAGAGACCCAGTACTTC

len: 13
v_gene: TRBV25-1
abundance: -
d_gene: TRBD1
j_gene: TRBJ1-6
CDR3aa: CASSVTGASPLHF
CDR3nt: TGTGCCAGCAGTGTTACAGGGGCGTCACCCCTCCACTTT

len: 17
v_gene: TRBV19
abundance: -
d_gene: TRBD2
j_gene: TRBJ2-2
CDR3aa: CASSILRLAGGPGELFF
CDR3nt: TGTGCCAGTAGTATACTAAGACTAGCGGGAGGGCCCGGGGAGCTGTTTTTT

len: 16
v_gene: TRBV7-2
abundance: -
d_gene: TRBD2
j_gene: TRBJ2-7
CDR3aa: CASSLRVTSGTYEQYF
CDR3nt: TGTGCCAGCAGCTTAAGGGTAACTAGCGGTACCTACGAGCAGTACTTC

len: 15
v_gene: TRBV7-3
abundance: -
d_gene: TRBD2
j_gene: TRBJ2-1
CDR3aa: CASSPRTSGYNEQFF
CDR3nt: TGTGCCAGCAGCCCACGGACTAGCGGTTACAATGAGCAGTTCTTC

len: 13
v_gene: TRBV28
abundance: -
d_gene: -
j_gene: TRBJ1-1
CDR3aa: CASSFGQNTEAFF
CDR3nt: TGTGCCAGCAGTTTCGGACAGAACACTGAAGCTTTCTTT

len: 16
v_gene: TRBV25-1
abundance: once
d_gene: TRBD1
j_gene: TRBJ2-3
CDR3aa: CASSEKQGSPTDTQYF
CDR3nt: TGTGCCAGCAGTGAGAAACAGGGGTCCCCCACAGATACGCAGTATTTT

len: 15
v_gene: TRBV5-1
abundance: once
d_gene: TRBD1
j_gene: TRBJ2-7
CDR3aa: CASSSLTGVSYEQYF
CDR3nt: TGCGCCAGCAGCTCCCTGACAGGGGTTTCCTACGAGCAGTACTTC

len: 16
v_gene: TRBV5-1
abundance: -
d_gene: -
j_gene: TRBJ1-4
CDR3aa: CASRPNSRSTNEKLFF
CDR3nt: TGCGCCAGCAGACCAAACAGTAGATCAACTAATGAAAAACTGTTTTTT

len: 16
v_gene: TRBV5-1
abundance: -
d_gene: TRBD2
j_gene: TRBJ2-3
CDR3aa: CASSTGLAGHTDTQYF
CDR3nt: TGCGCCAGCAGCACCGGACTAGCGGGGCACACAGATACGCAGTATTTT

len: 15
v_gene: TRBV5-1
abundance: -
d_gene: TRBD1
j_gene: TRBJ2-7
CDR3aa: CASSTRQGASYEQYF
CDR3nt: TGCGCCAGCAGCACCCGACAGGGGGCTTCCTACGAGCAGTACTTC

len: 14
v_gene: TRBV2
abundance: -
d_gene: TRBD1
j_gene: TRBJ2-2
CDR3aa: CASIGQENTGELFF
CDR3nt: TGTGCCAGCATCGGACAGGAGAACACCGGGGAGCTGTTTTTT

len: 14
v_gene: TRBV30
abundance: -
d_gene: -
j_gene: TRBJ1-3
CDR3aa: CAWSWTAAGNTIYF
CDR3nt: TGTGCCTGGTCCTGGACAGCCGCTGGAAACACCATATATTTT

len: 14
v_gene: TRBV6-1
abundance: -
d_gene: -
j_gene: TRBJ1-1
CDR3aa: CASSERGLNTEAFF
CDR3nt: TGTGCCAGCAGTGAACGGGGGTTGAACACTGAAGCTTTCTTT

len: 12
v_gene: TRBV7-9
abundance: -
d_gene: -
j_gene: TRBJ2-4
CDR3aa: CATRDLKNIQYF
CDR3nt: TGTGCCACCAGGGACTTAAAAAACATTCAGTACTTC

len: 18
v_gene: TRBV28
abundance: -
d_gene: TRBD2
j_gene: TRBJ2-6
CDR3aa: CASSSLTSGSSGANVLTF
CDR3nt: TGTGCCAGCAGTTCGCTGACTAGCGGTAGCTCTGGGGCCAACGTCCTGACTTTC

len: 15
v_gene: TRBV18
abundance: -
d_gene: TRBD1
j_gene: TRBJ2-5
CDR3aa: CASSFGQGSSETQYF
CDR3nt: TGTGCCAGCTCCTTCGGACAGGGGTCATCCGAGACCCAGTACTTC

len: 15
v_gene: TRBV27
abundance: -
d_gene: -
j_gene: TRBJ2-3
CDR3aa: CASSFGRMSTDTQYF
CDR3nt: TGTGCCAGCAGTTTCGGCAGGATGAGCACAGATACGCAGTATTTT

len: 13
v_gene: TRBV5-1
abundance: -
d_gene: -
j_gene: TRBJ1-4
CDR3aa: CASSGPGNEKLFF
CDR3nt: TGCGCCAGCAGCGGTCCGGGAAATGAAAAACTGTTTTTT

len: 14
v_gene: TRBV18
abundance: -
d_gene: -
j_gene: TRBJ2-1
CDR3aa: CASSPPPDSNEQFF
CDR3nt: TGTGCCAGCTCACCACCTCCGGACAGCAATGAGCAGTTCTTC

len: 15
v_gene: TRBV9
abundance: -
d_gene: TRBD2
j_gene: TRBJ2-1
CDR3aa: CASSVAGGSYNEQFF
CDR3nt: TGTGCCAGCAGCGTAGCGGGGGGCTCCTACAATGAGCAGTTCTTC

len: 16
v_gene: TRBV15
abundance: -
d_gene: TRBD2
j_gene: TRBJ2-3
CDR3aa: CATSRVGSGGPDTQYF
CDR3nt: TGTGCCACCAGCAGAGTGGGTAGCGGGGGGCCGGATACGCAGTATTTT

len: 12
v_gene: TRBV19
abundance: -
d_gene: TRBD1
j_gene: TRBJ2-5
CDR3aa: CASSMDRETQYF
CDR3nt: TGTGCCAGTAGTATGGACAGGGAGACCCAGTACTTC

len: 14
v_gene: TRBV19
abundance: once
d_gene: TRBD2
j_gene: TRBJ2-5
CDR3aa: CASSPGGTDETQYF
CDR3nt: TGTGCCAGTAGCCCCGGGGGGACGGACGAGACCCAGTACTTC

len: 14
v_gene: TRBV7-3
abundance: -
d_gene: TRBD1
j_gene: TRBJ1-2
CDR3aa: CASSLTDRGYGYTF
CDR3nt: TGTGCCAGCAGCTTAACCGACAGGGGCTATGGCTACACCTTC

len: 17
v_gene: TRBV15
abundance: -
d_gene: -
j_gene: TRBJ1-5
CDR3aa: CATSRDLLGGSNQPQHF
CDR3nt: TGTGCCACCAGCAGAGATCTTTTAGGGGGAAGCAATCAGCCCCAGCATTTT

len: 14
v_gene: TRBV7-9
abundance: -
d_gene: -
j_gene: TRBJ1-2
CDR3aa: CASSSSTEPFSYTF
CDR3nt: TGTGCCAGCAGCTCCTCCACCGAGCCTTTCTCGTACACCTTC

len: 15
v_gene: TRBV5-6
abundance: -
d_gene: -
j_gene: TRBJ2-7
CDR3aa: CASSYLDSLSYEQYF
CDR3nt: TGTGCCAGCAGCTACTTGGACAGTCTCTCCTACGAGCAGTACTTC

len: 12
v_gene: TRBV28
abundance: -
d_gene: -
j_gene: TRBJ2-1
CDR3aa: CASSLAGNEQFF
CDR3nt: TGTGCCAGCAGTTTAGCAGGGAATGAGCAGTTCTTC

len: 15
v_gene: TRBV28
abundance: -
d_gene: TRBD1
j_gene: TRBJ1-1
CDR3aa: CASSRRDRTYTEAFF
CDR3nt: TGTGCCAGCAGTCGCCGGGACAGGACTTACACTGAAGCTTTCTTT

len: 14
v_gene: TRBV28
abundance: once
d_gene: -
j_gene: TRBJ1-5
CDR3aa: CASSIGGNNQPQHF
CDR3nt: TGTGCCAGCAGCATAGGCGGGAACAATCAGCCCCAGCATTTT

len: 12
v_gene: TRBV5-1
abundance: once
d_gene: TRBD1
j_gene: TRBJ1-1
CDR3aa: CASSRDRGEAFF
CDR3nt: TGCGCCAGCAGCCGGGACAGGGGAGAAGCTTTCTTT

len: 16
v_gene: TRBV10-1
abundance: -
d_gene: TRBD1
j_gene: TRBJ2-7
CDR3aa: CASSEPGQGRIHEQYF
CDR3nt: TGCGCCAGCAGTGAACCCGGACAGGGCCGAATCCACGAGCAGTACTTC

len: 13
v_gene: TRBV10-2
abundance: -
d_gene: -
j_gene: TRBJ2-5
CDR3aa: CASSEPLLETQYF
CDR3nt: TGCGCCAGCAGTGAACCTTTACTGGAGACCCAGTACTTC

len: 16
v_gene: TRBV19
abundance: -
d_gene: TRBD1
j_gene: TRBJ1-5
CDR3aa: CASSTQGGYSNQPQHF
CDR3nt: TGTGCCAGTAGTACCCAGGGGGGATATAGCAATCAGCCCCAGCATTTT

len: 11
v_gene: TRBV30
abundance: -
d_gene: -
j_gene: TRBJ1-1
CDR3aa: CAWMQGFEAFF
CDR3nt: TGTGCCTGGATGCAGGGATTTGAAGCTTTCTTT

len: 12
v_gene: TRBV27
abundance: -
d_gene: -
j_gene: TRBJ2-7
CDR3aa: CASSPGVHEQYF
CDR3nt: TGTGCCAGCAGTCCAGGGGTCCACGAGCAGTACTTC

len: 16
v_gene: TRBV21-1
abundance: -
d_gene: -
j_gene: TRBJ2-3
CDR3aa: CASSNPGGGPTDTQYF
CDR3nt: TGTGCCAGCAGCAATCCCGGCGGGGGGCCCACAGATACGCAGTATTTT

len: 11
v_gene: TRBV19
abundance: -
d_gene: -
j_gene: TRBJ1-1
CDR3aa: CASLGVTEAFF
CDR3nt: TGTGCCAGTCTCGGGGTTACTGAAGCTTTCTTT

len: 13
v_gene: TRBV5-1
abundance: -
d_gene: -
j_gene: TRBJ1-4
CDR3aa: CASSLPAEEKLFF
CDR3nt: TGCGCCAGCAGCTTGCCCGCAGAAGAAAAACTGTTTTTT

len: 13
v_gene: TRBV28
abundance: -
d_gene: -
j_gene: TRBJ2-7
CDR3aa: CASSLPLSYEQYF
CDR3nt: TGTGCCAGCAGTCTCCCCCTCTCCTACGAGCAGTACTTC

len: 15
v_gene: TRBV30
abundance: -
d_gene: TRBD1
j_gene: TRBJ1-1
CDR3aa: CAWSRDRGSNTEAFF
CDR3nt: TGTGCCTGGTCCCGGGACAGGGGATCGAACACTGAAGCTTTCTTT

len: 16
v_gene: TRBV19
abundance: once
d_gene: TRBD2
j_gene: TRBJ2-4
CDR3aa: CASSATSGGAGDIQYF
CDR3nt: TGTGCCAGTAGTGCCACTAGCGGGGGGGCCGGGGACATTCAGTACTTC

len: 14
v_gene: TRBV5-5
abundance: -
d_gene: TRBD2
j_gene: TRBJ2-4
CDR3aa: CASSLDPGTSIQYF
CDR3nt: TGTGCCAGCAGCCTGGACCCCGGGACTAGTATTCAGTACTTC

len: 15
v_gene: TRBV27
abundance: -
d_gene: TRBD1
j_gene: TRBJ2-3
CDR3aa: CASSFTQGFTDTQYF
CDR3nt: TGTGCCAGCAGTTTTACACAGGGGTTCACAGATACGCAGTATTTT

len: 15
v_gene: TRBV6-5
abundance: -
d_gene: TRBD2
j_gene: TRBJ2-7
CDR3aa: CASSSLREKNYEQYF
CDR3nt: TGTGCCAGCAGCTCTCTGCGGGAGAAAAACTACGAGCAGTACTTC

len: 12
v_gene: TRBV9
abundance: once
d_gene: TRBD1
j_gene: TRBJ2-7
CDR3aa: CASRGRGHEQYF
CDR3nt: TGTGCCAGCAGGGGCAGGGGGCATGAGCAGTACTTC

len: 13
v_gene: TRBV18
abundance: -
d_gene: -
j_gene: TRBJ2-1
CDR3aa: CASSPDSGDEQFF
CDR3nt: TGTGCCAGCTCACCAGATTCGGGGGATGAGCAGTTCTTC